This T cell receptor beta chain derives from a study of blood T cell repertoires in COVID-19. The wider study: T cells, B-cell-depleted T cells, or PBMCs provided the cDNA or gDNA that served as material.

The CDR3 has 13 amino acids. The V end was cut by 7 bases, the J end by 3 bases, with 10 bases between. Original analysis: Amplification from reference gene primers served as the basis for estimated nucleated cell counts. Sequencing used immunoSEQ multiplex PCR; TCRdb keeps in-frame clones, though not all of them. From that table come the V and J calls and clone size; the DNA was used to work out D and trimming. The repertoire holds 150,000 to 200,000 clones, with roughly 86% as singletons. The chain carries TRBV12-3 or TRBV12-4 and TRBJ1-5, with D maybe TRBD1 (6 bases). This clonotype was obtained from a man younger than 35 with acute or convalescent COVID-19. Sequencing used peripheral blood. This chain's CDR3 is CASMTGSNQPQHF. In nucleotides, the CDR3 is TGTGCCAGCATGACAGGATCCAATCAGCCCCAGCATTTT.